Included here is one T cell receptor (beta chain) sequence, with context. CDR1 is MNHEY and CDR2 is SVGAGI in the germline V gene. Germline trimming cut 6 bases from V and 7 bases from J; bases unmatched to any gene: 9. The CDR3 loop spans 15 amino acids. This specimen belongs to a study of cytomegalovirus exposure and HLA in healthy donors. The PCR employed 60 Vbeta primers together with 13 Jbeta primers. Measured with immunoSEQ multiplex PCR; TCRdb has only the in-frame clones, and not every one. The sample gives fewer than 250,000 clones, 60% to 80% of which show up once; 1.5% to 2% is in the top ten.

Material: PBMCs. The rearrangement links TRBV6-5 to TRBJ2-5, with TRBD1 matching over 12 bases. This sequence was found in a woman between 18 and 29 years old in good health and CMV-seronegative. The CDR3 reads CASSQGGQGAGTQYF. CDR3 DNA sequence: TGTGCCAGCAGCCAAGGGGGACAGGGGGCCGGGACCCAGTACTTC.